The subject of this entry is one T cell receptor beta chain. It has no known antigen specificity. There are no base qualities to consult, and no much larger clone falls within one base. The data stem from a study of blood T cell repertoires in COVID-19 (dated by TCRdb to the early 2020s). Background for the entire study: Samples covering the acute and convalescent phases of COVID-19 were provided by collaborators in the United States, Italy and Spain. The dataset comprised deeply sampled blood TCRbeta repertoires from subjects exposed to, actively infected with, or recovered from COVID-19. The prospective study material was composed of cDNA or gDNA derived from T cells, B-cell-depleted T cells, or PBMCs. Samples came from the ongoing ImmuneRACE study (first 160 participants) plus 1,254 subjects from 6 global collaborators. The repertoires were released in a freely available public database intended as a resource for research on the immune response to SARS-CoV-2. Where HLA class I and class II types were available, the types were taken from metadata supplied by the sample provider, not from assay-based typing. Sample metadata almost always included a de-identified subject ID, COVID-19 status, age in years and sex. The investigation overall reported the following: The quantity of clinical and demographic metadata differed by source and by participant and was supplied without curation.

The V end gives up 6 bases and the J end 5 bases, leaving 6 bases in the junction not matched to a gene. From the cysteine through the phenylalanine, the CDR3 covers 14 amino acids. Just the 42-base CDR3 DNA is kept, in frame starting at base 1. According to the germline V gene, CDR1 reads SQVTM and CDR2 reads ANQGSEA. The immunoSEQ Assay, a bias-controlled multiplex PCR, was used to amplify TCRbeta CDR3 regions from genomic DNA. The authors processed their data as follows. The number of nucleated cells in each sample was estimated by amplification of reference gene primers within the assay. To quantify the absolute abundance of each unique TCRbeta CDR3 rearrangement, sequence reads were collapsed and filtered. For each sample, productive Simpson clonality was calculated by taking the square root of Simpson's diversity index across productive rearrangements. TCRdb's version of the immuneACCESS table is confined to in-frame rearrangements and falls short of the full clone set. An unresolved V gene accounts for under half of the shortfall where checked; the remainder is of unknown origin. V and J calls and clone size are those listed in that table; D and trimming were worked out from the DNA. The table for this sample lists approximately 59,000 clones; about 81% of them were counted only once. Of the sample, roughly 30% falls within the top ten clones.

In Seattle, one collaborating source enrolled patients while the infection was active and tracked those patients longitudinally over the course of disease. Whole blood was collected in K2EDTA tubes by collaborating institutions according to the institutions' own protocols. For TCRbeta analysis, collaborators shipped samples as frozen whole blood, isolated PBMCs, or DNA extracted from either of those sample types. The TCR originated in a man aged 55 to 70 with COVID-19, enrolled during active disease. The specimen was peripheral blood. The V and J genes are TRBV29-1 and TRBJ2-7; 14 central bases correspond to TRBD2. For the CDR3, the sequence is CSVGLAGGRNEQYF. In nucleotide form, the sequence is TGCAGCGTCGGACTAGCGGGAGGTAGGAACGAGCAGTACTTC.